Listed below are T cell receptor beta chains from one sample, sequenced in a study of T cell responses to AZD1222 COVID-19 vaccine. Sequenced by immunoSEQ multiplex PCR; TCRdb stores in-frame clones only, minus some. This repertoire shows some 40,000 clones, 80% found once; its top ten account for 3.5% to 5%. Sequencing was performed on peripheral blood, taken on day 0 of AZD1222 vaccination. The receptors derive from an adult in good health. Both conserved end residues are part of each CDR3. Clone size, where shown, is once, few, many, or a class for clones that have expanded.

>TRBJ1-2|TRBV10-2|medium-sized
CASSEGGKRSGYTF
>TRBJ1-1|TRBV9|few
CASSVEGTEAFF
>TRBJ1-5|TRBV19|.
CASYKGEGQPQHF
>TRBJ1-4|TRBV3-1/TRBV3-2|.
CASSLTGGNEKLFF
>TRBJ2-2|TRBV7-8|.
CASSLRVGRDTGELFF
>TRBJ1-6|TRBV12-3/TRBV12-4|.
CASTIDSLSPLHF
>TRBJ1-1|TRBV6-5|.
CASSPRGGDTEAFF
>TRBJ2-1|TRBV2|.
CASVGTGVDEQFF
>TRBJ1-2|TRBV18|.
CASSPGGADGYTF
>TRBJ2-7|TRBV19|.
CASSIDHGDSSYEQYF
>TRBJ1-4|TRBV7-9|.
CASSSWTGRGEKLFF
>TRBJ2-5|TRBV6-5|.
CASSYLGQGGSETQYF
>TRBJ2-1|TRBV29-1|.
CSVQSGGDNEQFF
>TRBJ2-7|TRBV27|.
CASSTGSSYEQYF
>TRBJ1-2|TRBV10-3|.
CAISEEAGGYGYTF
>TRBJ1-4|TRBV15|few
CATSRDGQGPEKLFF
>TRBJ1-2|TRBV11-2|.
CASSPRTENGYTF
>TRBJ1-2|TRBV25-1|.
CASSEWGQNYGYTF
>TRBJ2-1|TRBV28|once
CASRDNRGGREQFF
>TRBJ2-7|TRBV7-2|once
CASSPPSPGLAGNEQYF
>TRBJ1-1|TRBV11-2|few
CASRNPYRGRTEAFF
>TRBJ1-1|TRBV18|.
CASSPSGTPPEAFF
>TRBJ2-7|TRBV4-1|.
CASSQEPGQGLYEQYF
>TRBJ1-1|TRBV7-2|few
CASSLQGLNTEAFF
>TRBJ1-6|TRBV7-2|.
CASSLGGTNSPLHF
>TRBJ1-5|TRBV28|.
CASSLLPGYSNQPQHF
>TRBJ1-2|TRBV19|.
CATSPRGLRGYTF
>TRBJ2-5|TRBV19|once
CASSRSGTEGETQYF
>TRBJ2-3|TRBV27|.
CASSLYRGLDQYF
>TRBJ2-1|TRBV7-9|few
CASSDPRGSSYNEQFF
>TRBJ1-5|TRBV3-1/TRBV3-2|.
CASSRGQGAQPQHF
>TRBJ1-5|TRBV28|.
CASSPPRQGIIQPQHF
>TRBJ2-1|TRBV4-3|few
CASSQEVAGGFPFF
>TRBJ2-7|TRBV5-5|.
CASSLAGERREQYF
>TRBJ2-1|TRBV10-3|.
CAISESFVLGGGRNEQFF
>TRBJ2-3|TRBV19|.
CASENRAGTDTQYF
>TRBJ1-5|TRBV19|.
CASSIGTGAGQPQHF
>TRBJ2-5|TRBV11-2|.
CASSRGSGGIQETQYF
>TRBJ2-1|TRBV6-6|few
CASTEAGYNEQFF
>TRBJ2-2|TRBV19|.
CASSIQAVSNTGELFF
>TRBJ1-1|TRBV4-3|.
CASSQVAENTEAFF
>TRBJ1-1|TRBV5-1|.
CASSSAPLTDEAFF
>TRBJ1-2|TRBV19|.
CASNPGTGAGYTF
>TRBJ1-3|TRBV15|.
CATSQLRGQGEYTIYF
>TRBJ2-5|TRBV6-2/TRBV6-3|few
CASSYMEETQYF